This T cell receptor (beta chain) was found in a study of OX40 agonist ivuxolimab in advanced cancers. Study findings and constraints: Patients with a partial response at 0.1-3.0 mg/kg had among the lowest clonal expansion. The authors did not determine the antigen specificity of the expanded peripheral T cells. In CD8+ T cells, expanded clones were on average more numerous than in CD4+.

With respect to this clone: Its cognate antigen is unknown.

Trimming stripped 6 bases from V and 4 bases from J, with 17 bases between. Looked up from germline, CDR1 is MNHNS and CDR2 is SASEGT. The CDR3 is made up of 15 amino acids. TCRdb's table, derived via immunoSEQ multiplex PCR, lists solely in-frame clones and lacks some. Of 95,000 to 150,000 clones detected, roughly 90% appear once; the ten largest clones hold roughly 0.85%. Exclusion of a patient followed from autoimmune disease history or systemic immunosuppression. This rearrangement joins TRBV6-1 to TRBJ2-3, with D tentatively TRBD1 or TRBD2 (5 bases each). Sequencing was performed on CD4+ or CD8+ T cells sorted from blood, taken in a trial of the OX40 agonist ivuxolimab. The TCR sequence derives from an adult with an advanced solid tumor such as melanoma, head and neck, liver or kidney cancer. CDR3 nucleotide sequence: TGTGCCAGCAGCGGGGCTAAAGGTTCATCAGATACGCAGTATTTT. This encodes CASSGAKGSSDTQYF.